These T cell receptor beta chains were read from a single sample in a study of cytomegalovirus exposure and HLA in healthy donors. Measured with immunoSEQ multiplex PCR; TCRdb has only the in-frame clones, and not every one. The table includes around 65,000 clones, around 80% detected once. The sequenced sample was PBMCs. The origin of the receptors is a woman aged 25 to 45 in good health and CMV-seronegative. Both conserved end residues are part of each CDR3. The D gene is left open where the match is weak. Size tells how often a clone was seen (once, few, many) or the class of an expanded clone, and some rows leave it out.

CDR3 length	clone size	D gene	V gene	J gene	CDR3 DNA	CDR3 protein
11	once	TRBD1	TRBV15	TRBJ1-1	TGTGCCACCAGCCGACAGGGTGAAGCTTTCTTT	CATSRQGEAFF
17	NA	NA	TRBV6-1	TRBJ1-1	TGTGCCAGCAGTGTCCGACGTGGACTCCCCCTGAACACTGAAGCTTTCTTT	CASSVRRGLPLNTEAFF
14	once	NA	TRBV7-9	TRBJ2-5	TGTGCCAGCAGCTTACGAGCAGGGGGGGAGACCCAGTACTTC	CASSLRAGGETQYF
13	NA	NA	TRBV5-6	TRBJ1-5	TGTGCCAGCAGCGGCGGGGGCAATCAGCCCCAGCATTTT	CASSGGGNQPQHF
14	few	NA	TRBV6-1	TRBJ2-7	TGTGCCAGCCCCCCCCCGTCCCGGTACTACGAGCAGTACTTC	CASPPPSRYYEQYF
14	NA	NA	TRBV18	TRBJ1-2	TGTGCCAGCTCACCCCGAAACACAGGGTTGGGCTACACCTTC	CASSPRNTGLGYTF
15	NA	NA	TRBV6-1	TRBJ2-7	TGTGCCAGCAGTGAACGGGACAAGAGGAACTACGAGCAGTACTTC	CASSERDKRNYEQYF
15	NA	NA	TRBV6-6	TRBJ1-2	TGTGCCAGCAGTTACGCTTTGACAGGTTCCTATGGCTACACCTTC	CASSYALTGSYGYTF
13	NA	NA	TRBV7-9	TRBJ1-3	TGTGCCAGCACCCACGGGGATAGGAACACCATATATTTT	CASTHGDRNTIYF
14	NA	TRBD2	TRBV6-5	TRBJ2-5	TGTGCCAGCAGTGGGACTAGCGGACAAGAGACCCAGTACTTC	CASSGTSGQETQYF
17	NA	NA	TRBV7-9	TRBJ1-2	TGTGCCAGCAGCCTGCCATCGTACAGGGAAGAACCCTATGGCTACACCTTC	CASSLPSYREEPYGYTF
11	NA	NA	TRBV30	TRBJ1-1	TGTGCCTGGATTACGGCAGGGCACGCTTTCTTT	CAWITAGHAFF
15	NA	NA	TRBV4-1	TRBJ2-7	TGCGCCAGCAGCCCCCCACAGGGGCTAGCGTACGAGCAGTACTTC	CASSPPQGLAYEQYF
13	few	NA	TRBV5-5	TRBJ1-6	TGTGCCAGCAGCTTGACAGGCGAATCACCCCTCCACTTT	CASSLTGESPLHF
16	NA	TRBD1	TRBV2	TRBJ2-3	TGTGCCAGCAGTGAGGGACAGGGGACCCGCACAGATACGCAGTATTTT	CASSEGQGTRTDTQYF
13	NA	TRBD1	TRBV7-2	TRBJ1-2	TGTGCCAGCAGCGCGGACAGGAGAAGAGGCTACACCTTC	CASSADRRRGYTF
12	NA	NA	TRBV6-5	TRBJ2-1	TGTGCCAGCAGAACAGGGACCAGTGAGCAGTTCTTC	CASRTGTSEQFF
14	once	TRBD1	TRBV12-5	TRBJ1-2	TGTGCTAGTGGGCCCGGGACAGCCGATTATGGCTACACCTTC	CASGPGTADYGYTF
14	NA	NA	TRBV7-9	TRBJ1-6	TGTGCCAGCAGCTTAAGCCGGGAAGGATCACCCCTCCACTTT	CASSLSREGSPLHF
16	NA	TRBD2	TRBV4-3	TRBJ2-1	TGCGCCAGCAGCCAAGGGGCAGGTACTAGCGCCAATGAGCAGTTCTTC	CASSQGAGTSANEQFF
13	NA	TRBD1	TRBV7-9	TRBJ1-4	TGTGCCAGCAGCGTACAGGGGCCCTTTGATATGTTTTTT	CASSVQGPFDMFF
15	NA	NA	TRBV5-1	TRBJ1-1	TGCGCCAGCACCCTGGTCAGGAGGGAGAACACTGAAGCTTTCTTT	CASTLVRRENTEAFF
15	NA	TRBD1	TRBV4-3	TRBJ2-7	TGCGCCAGCAGCCAAGCGGGGACAGGGGGCTACGAGCAGTACTTC	CASSQAGTGGYEQYF
15	NA	NA	TRBV4-3	TRBJ2-7	TGCGCCAGCAGCTCGGCGGCGGATTACTCCTACGAGCAGTACTTC	CASSSAADYSYEQYF
16	NA	NA	TRBV6-5	TRBJ1-3	TGTGCCAGCAGTTACGGGACACCCAGCTCTGGAAACACCATATATTTT	CASSYGTPSSGNTIYF
12	few	NA	TRBV7-2	TRBJ2-7	TGTGCCAGCAGCTTAAGGGGGAACGAGCAGTACTTC	CASSLRGNEQYF
15	NA	NA	TRBV5-1	TRBJ2-2	TGCGCCAGCAGCCCGGGACACAGGGTCCTCGGGGAGCTGTTTTTT	CASSPGHRVLGELFF
15	once	TRBD2	TRBV29-1	TRBJ2-3	TGCAGCGTAGAAGGGGCCAGCGGGGTGACAGATACGCAGTATTTT	CSVEGASGVTDTQYF
15	NA	TRBD2	TRBV18	TRBJ2-2	TGTGCCAGCTCACCATCACTAGCGGGAACCGGGGAGCTGTTTTTT	CASSPSLAGTGELFF
13	NA	NA	TRBV7-9	TRBJ1-1	TGTGCCAGCAGCTTAGCGCAGGGCACTGAAGCTTTCTTT	CASSLAQGTEAFF
15	NA	TRBD2	TRBV7-6	TRBJ2-7	TGTGCCAGCAGCTTAGGGACTAGCGAGGTCTACGAGCAGTACTTC	CASSLGTSEVYEQYF
18	NA	NA	TRBV4-1	TRBJ1-1	TGCGCCAGCAGCCACATCTTAGCCCTAGCGGACAGGAACACTGAAGCTTTCTTT	CASSHILALADRNTEAFF
13	NA	TRBD1	TRBV30	TRBJ1-2	TGTGCCTGGGAAGGACAGGGCTTCTATGGCTACACCTTC	CAWEGQGFYGYTF
15	NA	NA	TRBV7-6	TRBJ2-5	TGTGCCAGCAGCCAGTTTGACCAGGTTCAAGAGACCCAGTACTTC	CASSQFDQVQETQYF
13	NA	NA	TRBV11-2	TRBJ2-3	TGTGCCAGCAGCCCTCCCCGGGCAGATACGCAGTATTTT	CASSPPRADTQYF
15	NA	TRBD1	TRBV6-1	TRBJ1-1	TGTGCCAGCAGTGAATCCGGACAGGGGAACACTGAAGCTTTCTTT	CASSESGQGNTEAFF
14	few	NA	TRBV30	TRBJ1-1	TGTGCCTGGAGTGAACAAGGATGGAGCACTGAAGCTTTCTTT	CAWSEQGWSTEAFF
14	NA	NA	TRBV30	TRBJ2-7	TGTGCCTGGAGTGTTGGTGCACTCTCCTACGAGCAGTACTTC	CAWSVGALSYEQYF